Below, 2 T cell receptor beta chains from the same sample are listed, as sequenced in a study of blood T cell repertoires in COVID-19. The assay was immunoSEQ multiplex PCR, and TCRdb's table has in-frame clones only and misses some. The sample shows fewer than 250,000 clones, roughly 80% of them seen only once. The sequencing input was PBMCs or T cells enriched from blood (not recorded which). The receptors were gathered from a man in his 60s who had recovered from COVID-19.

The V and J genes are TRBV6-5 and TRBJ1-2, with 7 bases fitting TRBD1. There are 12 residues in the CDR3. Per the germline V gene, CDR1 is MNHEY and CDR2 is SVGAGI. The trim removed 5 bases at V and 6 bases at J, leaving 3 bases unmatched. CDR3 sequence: CASSLTGDGYTF. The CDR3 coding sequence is TGTGCCAGCAGTCTAACAGGGGATGGCTACACCTTC.

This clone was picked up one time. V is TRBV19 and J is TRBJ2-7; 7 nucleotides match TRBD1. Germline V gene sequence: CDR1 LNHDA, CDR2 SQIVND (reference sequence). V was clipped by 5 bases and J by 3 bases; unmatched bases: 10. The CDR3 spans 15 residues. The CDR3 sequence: CASSSAGQVRYEQYF. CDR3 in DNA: TGTGCCAGTAGTTCCGCAGGACAGGTCCGCTACGAGCAGTACTTC.